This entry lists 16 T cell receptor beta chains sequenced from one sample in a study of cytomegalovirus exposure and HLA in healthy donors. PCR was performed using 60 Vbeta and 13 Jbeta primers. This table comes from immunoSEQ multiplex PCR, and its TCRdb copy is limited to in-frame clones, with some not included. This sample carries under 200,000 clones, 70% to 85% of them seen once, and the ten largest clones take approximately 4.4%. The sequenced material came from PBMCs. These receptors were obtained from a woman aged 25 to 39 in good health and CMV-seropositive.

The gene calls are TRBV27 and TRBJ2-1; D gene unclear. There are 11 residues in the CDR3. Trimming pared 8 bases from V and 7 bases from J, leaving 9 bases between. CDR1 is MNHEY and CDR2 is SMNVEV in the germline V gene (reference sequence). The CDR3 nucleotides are TGTGCCAGCGCGAACCGGAATGAGCAGTTCTTC. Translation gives CASANRNEQFF.

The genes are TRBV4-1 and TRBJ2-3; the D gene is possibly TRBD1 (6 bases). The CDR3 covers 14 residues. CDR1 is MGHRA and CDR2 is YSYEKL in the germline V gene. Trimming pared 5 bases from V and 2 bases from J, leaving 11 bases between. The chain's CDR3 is CASSSQGNTDTQYF. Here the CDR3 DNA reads TGCGCCAGCAGCTCCCAGGGGAACACAGATACGCAGTATTTT.

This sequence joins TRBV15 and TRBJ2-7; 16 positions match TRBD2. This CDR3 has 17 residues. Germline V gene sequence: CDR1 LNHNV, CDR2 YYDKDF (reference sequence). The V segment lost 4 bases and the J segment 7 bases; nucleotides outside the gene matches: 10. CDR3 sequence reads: CATSKGLAGGPLLEQYF. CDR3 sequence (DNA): TGTGCCACCAGCAAGGGACTAGCGGGAGGGCCTCTGTTGGAGCAGTACTTC.

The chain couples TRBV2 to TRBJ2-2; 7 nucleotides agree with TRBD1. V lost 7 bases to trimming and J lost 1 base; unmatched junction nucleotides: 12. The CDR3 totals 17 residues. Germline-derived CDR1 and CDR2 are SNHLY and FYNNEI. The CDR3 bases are TGTGCCAGCACTGCTACAGGGGAGAGTGTGAACACCGGGGAGCTGTTTTTT. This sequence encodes CASTATGESVNTGELFF.

The CDR3 nucleotides read TGTGCCAGCAGTTTACCGGGACAGAGAAACGATGAGCAGTTCTTC. This codes for CASSLPGQRNDEQFF. The chain has TRBV27 and TRBJ2-1; 7 bases map to TRBD1. Trimming took 2 bases from V and 8 from J; bases not matched to a gene: 9. Per the germline V gene, CDR1 is MNHEY and CDR2 is SMNVEV (reference sequence). The CDR3 has 15 amino acids.

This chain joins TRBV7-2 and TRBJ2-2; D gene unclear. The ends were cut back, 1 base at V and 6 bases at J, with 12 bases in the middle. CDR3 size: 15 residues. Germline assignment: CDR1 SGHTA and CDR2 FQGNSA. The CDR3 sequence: CASSLVFFSAGELFF. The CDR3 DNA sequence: TGTGCCAGCAGCTTAGTTTTCTTTAGTGCCGGGGAGCTGTTTTTT.

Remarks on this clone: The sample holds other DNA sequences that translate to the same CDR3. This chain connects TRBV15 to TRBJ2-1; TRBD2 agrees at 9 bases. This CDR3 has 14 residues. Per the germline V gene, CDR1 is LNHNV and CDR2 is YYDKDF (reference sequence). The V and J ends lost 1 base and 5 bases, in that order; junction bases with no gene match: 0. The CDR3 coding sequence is TGTGCCACCAGCAGAGCTAGCGGGGACAATGAGCAGTTCTTC. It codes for CATSRASGDNEQFF.

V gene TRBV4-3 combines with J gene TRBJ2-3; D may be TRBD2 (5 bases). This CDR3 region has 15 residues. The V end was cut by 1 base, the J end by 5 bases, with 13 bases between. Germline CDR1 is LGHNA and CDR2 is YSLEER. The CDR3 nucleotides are TGCGCCAGCAGCCAAGGGCGAGGGAGTGGAGATACGCAGTATTTT. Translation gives CASSQGRGSGDTQYF.

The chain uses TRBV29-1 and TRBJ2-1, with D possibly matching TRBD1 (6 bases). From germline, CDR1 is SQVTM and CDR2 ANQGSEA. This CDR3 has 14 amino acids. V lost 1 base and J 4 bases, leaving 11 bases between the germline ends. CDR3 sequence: CSVEGQDDYNEQFF. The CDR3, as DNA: TGCAGCGTTGAAGGACAGGACGATTACAATGAGCAGTTCTTC.

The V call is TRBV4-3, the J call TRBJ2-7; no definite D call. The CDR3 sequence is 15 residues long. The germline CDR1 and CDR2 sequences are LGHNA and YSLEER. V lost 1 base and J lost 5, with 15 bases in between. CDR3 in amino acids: CASSQGRRRSDEQYF. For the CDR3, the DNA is TGCGCCAGCAGCCAAGGACGGAGAAGGTCGGACGAGCAGTACTTC.

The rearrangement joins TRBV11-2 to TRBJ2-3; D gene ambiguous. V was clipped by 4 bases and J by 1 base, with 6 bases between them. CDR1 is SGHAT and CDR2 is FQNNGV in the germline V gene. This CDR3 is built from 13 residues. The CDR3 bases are TGTGCCAGCAGCTCTACAGGCACAGATACGCAGTATTTT. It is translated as CASSSTGTDTQYF. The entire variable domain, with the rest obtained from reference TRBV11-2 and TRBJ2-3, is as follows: EAGVAQSPRYKIIEKRQSVAFWCNPISGHATLYWYQQILGQGPKLLIQFQNNGVVDDSQLPKDRFSAERLKGVDSTLKIQPAKLEDSAVYLCASSSTGTDTQYFGPGTRLTVL.

The CDR3 DNA reads TGTGCCAGCAGAAGGACAGCCCCAGATACGCAGTATTTT. It encodes CASRRTAPDTQYF. The chain joins TRBV6-5 to TRBJ2-3, with a weak D call TRBD1 (6 bases). V was shortened by 6 bases and J by 4 bases, with 11 bases between the two germline ends. Germline CDR1 and CDR2: MNHEY and SVGAGI. The CDR3 runs 13 residues.

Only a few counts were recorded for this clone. CDR3 sequence reads: CSVYKERGNGYTF. CDR3 nucleotides: TGCAGCGTTTACAAGGAGCGAGGAAATGGCTACACCTTC. The chain joins TRBV29-1 to TRBJ1-2; D remains ambiguous. The germline V gene encodes CDR1 SQVTM and CDR2 ANQGSEA. The CDR3 contains 13 residues. Trimming stripped 5 bases from V and 6 bases from J, with 16 bases between. The variable domain in full, with the rest retrieved from reference TRBV29-1 and TRBJ1-2, is SAVISQKPSRDICQRGTSLTIQCQVDSQVTMMFWYRQQPGQSLTLIATANQGSEATYESGFVIDKFPISRPNLTFSTLTVSNMSPEDSSIYLCSVYKERGNGYTFGSGTRLTVV.

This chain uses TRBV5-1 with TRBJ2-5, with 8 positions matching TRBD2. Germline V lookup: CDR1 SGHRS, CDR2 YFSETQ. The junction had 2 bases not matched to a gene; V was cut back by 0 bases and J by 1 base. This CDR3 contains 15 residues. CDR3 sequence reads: CASSLGGGTQETQYF. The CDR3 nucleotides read TGCGCCAGCAGCTTGGGCGGGGGGACCCAAGAGACCCAGTACTTC.

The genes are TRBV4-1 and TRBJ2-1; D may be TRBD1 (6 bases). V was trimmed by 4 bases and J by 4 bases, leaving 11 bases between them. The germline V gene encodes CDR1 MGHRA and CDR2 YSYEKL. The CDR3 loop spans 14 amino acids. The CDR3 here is CASSPRQVYNEQFF. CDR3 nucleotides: TGCGCCAGCAGCCCCCGACAGGTTTACAATGAGCAGTTCTTC.

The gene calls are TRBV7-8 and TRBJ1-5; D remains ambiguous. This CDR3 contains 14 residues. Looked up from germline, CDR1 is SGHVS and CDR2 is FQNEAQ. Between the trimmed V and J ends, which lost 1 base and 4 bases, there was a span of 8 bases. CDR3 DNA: TGTGCCAGCAGCTTAGGGCAGAATAATCAGCCCCAGCATTTT. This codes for CASSLGQNNQPQHF.